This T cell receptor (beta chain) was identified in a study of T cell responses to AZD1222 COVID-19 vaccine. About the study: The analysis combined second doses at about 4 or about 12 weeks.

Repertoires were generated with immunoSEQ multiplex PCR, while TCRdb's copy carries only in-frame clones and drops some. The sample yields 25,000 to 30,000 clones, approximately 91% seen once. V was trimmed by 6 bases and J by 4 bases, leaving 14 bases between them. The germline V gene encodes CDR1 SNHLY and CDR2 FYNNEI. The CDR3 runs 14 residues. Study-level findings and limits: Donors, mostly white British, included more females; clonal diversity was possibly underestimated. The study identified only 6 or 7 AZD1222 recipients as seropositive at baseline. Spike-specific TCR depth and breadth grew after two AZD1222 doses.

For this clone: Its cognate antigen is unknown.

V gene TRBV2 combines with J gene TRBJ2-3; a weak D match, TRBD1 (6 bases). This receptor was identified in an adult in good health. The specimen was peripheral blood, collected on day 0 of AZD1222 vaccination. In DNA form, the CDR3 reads TGTGCCAGCAGCTTAACCGGACAGTCAGATACGCAGTATTTT. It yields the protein CASSLTGQSDTQYF.